This TCR beta chain was sequenced during a study of tissue T cells after allogeneic stem cell transplantation. Assay used: immunoSEQ multiplex PCR; TCRdb lists only in-frame clones, some missing. The repertoire holds thousands of clones, with approximately 55% as singletons. Study-wide points: Anatomically similar tissues had similar TCR repertoires within each patient. In patients and mice, blood and spleen missed much of tissue repertoire.

Regarding time point: mouse harvest day 7 after allogeneic transplant. Mouse grafts combined 10^7 T-cell-depleted bone marrow cells with 10^6 splenic CD5+ T cells. B6 (H2b) cells into BALB/c (H2d) mice; tissues taken at day 7 or 14. With respect to this clone: Its antigen is not known. Germline and genes: mouse.

The source material was lymph node tissue. This receptor was obtained from a female BALB/c mouse given C57BL/6 T cells with graft-versus-host disease after an allogeneic hematopoietic cell transplant.

Partial CDR3 DNA: TGTGCCAGCGGTCATCCGGGACAGGGGAGCGAAAGATTATTT. Its protein is CASGHPGQGSERLF. The CDR3 as a whole reads CASGHPGQGSERLFF. The chain is built from TRBV13-2 and TRBJ1-4; TRBD1 agrees at 10 bases. The read stops 1 residue short of the end of the CDR3; the missing end is completed from the germline J gene. J lost 7 bases, V lost 4 bases, and 7 bases had no gene match. Germline values: CDR1 NNHNN, CDR2 SYGAGS (reference sequence). CDR3 size: 15 residues.